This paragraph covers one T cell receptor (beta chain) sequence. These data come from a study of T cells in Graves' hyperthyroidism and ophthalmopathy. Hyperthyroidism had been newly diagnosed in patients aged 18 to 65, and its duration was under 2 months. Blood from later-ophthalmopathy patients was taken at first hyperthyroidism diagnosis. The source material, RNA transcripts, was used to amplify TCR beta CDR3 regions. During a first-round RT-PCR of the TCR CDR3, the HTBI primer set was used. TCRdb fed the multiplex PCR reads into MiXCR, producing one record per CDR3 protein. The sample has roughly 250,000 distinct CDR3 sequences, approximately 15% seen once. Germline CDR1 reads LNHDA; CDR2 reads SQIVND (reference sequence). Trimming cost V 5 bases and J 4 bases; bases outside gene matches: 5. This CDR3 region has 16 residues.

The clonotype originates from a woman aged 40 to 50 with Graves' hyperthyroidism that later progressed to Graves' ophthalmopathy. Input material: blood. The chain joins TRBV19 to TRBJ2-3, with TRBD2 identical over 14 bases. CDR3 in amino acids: CASSVGLAGGADTQYF. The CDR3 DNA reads TGTGCCAGTAGTGTTGGACTAGCGGGAGGTGCAGATACGCAGTATTTT.